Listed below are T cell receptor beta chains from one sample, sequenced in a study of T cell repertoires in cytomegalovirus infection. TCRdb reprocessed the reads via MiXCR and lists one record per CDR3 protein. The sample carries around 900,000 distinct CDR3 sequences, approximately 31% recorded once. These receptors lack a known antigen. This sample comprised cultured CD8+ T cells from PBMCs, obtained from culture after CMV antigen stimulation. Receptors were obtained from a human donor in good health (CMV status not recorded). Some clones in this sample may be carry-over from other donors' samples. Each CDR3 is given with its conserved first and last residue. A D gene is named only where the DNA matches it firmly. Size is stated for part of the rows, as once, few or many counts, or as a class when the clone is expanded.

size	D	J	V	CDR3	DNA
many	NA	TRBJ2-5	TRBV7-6	CASSADRTQETQYF	TGTGCCAGCAGCGCTGACAGGACACAAGAGACCCAGTACTTC
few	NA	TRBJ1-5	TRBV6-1	CASSDATGNYNQPQHF	TGTGCCAGCAGTGACGCCACGGGGAACTACAATCAGCCCCAGCATTTT
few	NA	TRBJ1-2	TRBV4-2	CASSQDESGAGYGYTF	TGTGCCAGCAGCCAAGATGAGTCGGGGGCTGGCTATGGCTACACCTTC
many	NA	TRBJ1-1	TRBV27	CASSFGPGTEAFF	TGTGCCAGCAGCTTTGGGCCCGGGACTGAAGCTTTCTTT
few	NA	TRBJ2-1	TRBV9	CASSPNSDRLNEQFF	TGTGCCAGCAGCCCAAATTCAGACAGACTGAATGAGCAGTTCTTC
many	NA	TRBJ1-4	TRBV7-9	CASSFWGATTNEKLFF	TGTGCCAGCAGCTTCTGGGGAGCAACAACTAATGAAAAACTGTTTTTT
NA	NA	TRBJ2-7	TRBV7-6	CASSLDSAATYEQYF	TGTGCCAGCAGCTTAGATTCGGCAGCGACCTACGAGCAGTACTTC
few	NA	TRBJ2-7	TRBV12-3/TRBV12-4	CASSFEGNYEQYF	TGTGCCAGCAGTTTTGAGGGTAACTACGAGCAGTACTTC
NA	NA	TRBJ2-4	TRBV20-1	CSARTHQIGGRAKNIQYF	TGCAGTGCTCGAACCCACCAGATAGGGGGTCGAGCCAAAAACATTCAGTACTTC
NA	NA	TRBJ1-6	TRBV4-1	CASSQDWGANSPLHF	TGCGCCAGCAGCCAAGATTGGGGGGCGAATTCACCCCTCCACTTT
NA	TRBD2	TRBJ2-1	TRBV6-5	CASSPTGTSGGEQFF	TGTGCCAGCAGCCCAACGGGGACTAGCGGGGGTGAGCAGTTCTTC
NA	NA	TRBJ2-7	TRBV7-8	CASSLVPATYEQYF	TGTGCCAGCAGCTTAGTGCCGGCAACCTACGAGCAGTACTTC
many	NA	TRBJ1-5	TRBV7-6	CASSLELGNQPQHF	TGTGCCAGCAGCTTAGAGTTAGGAAATCAGCCCCAGCATTTT
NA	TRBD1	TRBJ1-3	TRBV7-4	CASSLAPQGARGNTIYF	TGTGCCAGCAGCTTAGCCCCCCAGGGGGCTCGAGGAAACACCATATATTTT
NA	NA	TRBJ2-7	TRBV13	CASSAGTYYEQYF	TGTGCCAGCAGCGCCGGGACTTACTACGAGCAGTACTTC
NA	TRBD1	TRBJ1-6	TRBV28	CASSLWGQGGSPLHF	TGTGCCAGCAGTTTATGGGGACAGGGAGGTTCACCCCTCCACTTT
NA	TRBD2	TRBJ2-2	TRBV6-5	CASSTGLGDLANTGELFF	TGTGCCAGCAGCACCGGACTAGGAGACCTCGCGAACACCGGGGAGCTGTTTTTT
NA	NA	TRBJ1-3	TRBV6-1	CASSVRGSGNTIYF	TGTGCCAGCAGTGTAAGAGGTTCTGGAAACACCATATATTTT
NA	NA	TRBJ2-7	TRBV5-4	CASSLQRDEQYF	TGTGCCAGCAGCTTGCAACGGGACGAGCAGTACTTC
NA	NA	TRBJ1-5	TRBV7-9	CASSLSEGNQPQHF	TGTGCCAGCAGCTTATCGGAGGGCAATCAGCCCCAGCATTTT
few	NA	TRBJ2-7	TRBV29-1	CSVTGHGFYEQYF	TGCAGCGTCACAGGGCACGGCTTCTACGAGCAGTACTTC
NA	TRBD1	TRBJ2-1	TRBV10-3	CAITDRAGDEQFF	TGTGCCATCACGGACAGGGCCGGGGATGAGCAGTTCTTC
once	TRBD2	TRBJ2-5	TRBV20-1	CSARELLAGEVGTQYF	TGCAGTGCTAGAGAGTTGCTAGCGGGGGAGGTGGGGACCCAGTACTTC
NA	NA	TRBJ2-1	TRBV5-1	CVSSPIGAGGGEQFF	TGCGTCAGCAGCCCAATTGGGGCAGGTGGGGGTGAGCAGTTCTTC
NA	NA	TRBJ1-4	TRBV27	CASSRSTNEKLFF	TGTGCCAGCAGTAGATCAACTAATGAAAAACTGTTTTTT
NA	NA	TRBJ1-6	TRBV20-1	CSAVGPRRGMDNSPLHF	TGCAGTGCCGTAGGACCGCGCCGGGGTATGGATAATTCACCCCTCCACTTT
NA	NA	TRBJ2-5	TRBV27	CANSLLGLKETQYF	TGTGCCAACAGTTTACTCGGATTAAAAGAGACCCAGTACTTC
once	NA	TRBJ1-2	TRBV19	CASSDIRGDYGYTF	TGTGCCAGTAGTGACATCAGGGGAGACTATGGCTACACCTTC
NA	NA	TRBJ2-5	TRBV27	CASSSDRGAQYF	TGTGCCAGCAGTTCTGATCGTGGAGCCCAGTACTTC
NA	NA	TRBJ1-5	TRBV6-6	CASTHGEDTSNQPQHF	TGTGCCAGCACCCACGGGGAGGACACTAGCAATCAGCCCCAGCATTTT
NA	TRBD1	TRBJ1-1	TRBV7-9	CASSSTGRPEAFF	TGTGCCAGCAGCTCGACAGGGAGACCTGAAGCTTTCTTT
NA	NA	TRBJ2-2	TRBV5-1	CASSFPGQGPYTGELFF	TGCGCCAGCAGCTTTCCCGGCCAGGGTCCTTACACCGGGGAGCTGTTTTTT
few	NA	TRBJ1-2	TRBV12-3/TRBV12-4	CASRMGGYTF	TGTGCCAGCAGGATGGGTGGCTACACCTTC
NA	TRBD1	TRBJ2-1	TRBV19	CASSSDRGRSYNEQFF	TGTGCCAGTAGCTCCGACAGGGGGCGATCCTACAATGAGCAGTTCTTC
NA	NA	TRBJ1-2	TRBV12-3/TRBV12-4	CASSPRPLGGNGYTF	TGTGCCAGCAGCCCCCGCCCACTGGGGGGCAATGGCTACACCTTC
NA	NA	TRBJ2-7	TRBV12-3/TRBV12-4	CASSLGTTDEQYF	TGTGCCAGCAGTTTGGGTACGACGGACGAGCAGTACTTC
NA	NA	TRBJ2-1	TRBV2	CASNNARAIRPPTNEQFF	TGTGCCAGCAATAACGCTCGGGCTATCCGACCCCCCACGAATGAGCAGTTCTTC
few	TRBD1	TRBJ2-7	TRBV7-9	CASSQDRGSLYEQYF	TGTGCCAGCAGCCAGGACAGGGGATCTCTCTACGAGCAGTACTTC
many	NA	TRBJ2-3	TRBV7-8	CASSSTGTDTQYF	TGTGCCAGCAGTTCTACAGGGACAGATACGCAGTATTTT
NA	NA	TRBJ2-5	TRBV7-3	CARSFGAGNQETQYF	TGTGCCAGAAGCTTTGGCGCGGGGAACCAAGAGACCCAGTACTTC
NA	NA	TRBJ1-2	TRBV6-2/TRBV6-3	CGTESNYGYTF	TGTGGGACGGAATCTAACTATGGCTACACCTTC
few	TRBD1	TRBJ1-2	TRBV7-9	CASSPREAGQGNYGYTF	TGTGCCAGCAGCCCCCGGGAGGCGGGACAGGGAAACTATGGCTACACCTTC
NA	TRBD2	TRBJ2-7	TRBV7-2	CASSSASGGVYEQYF	TGTGCCAGCAGCTCCGCTAGCGGGGGGGTGTACGAGCAGTACTTC
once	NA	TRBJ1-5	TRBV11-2	CASSSRNRDQPQHF	TGTGCCAGCAGCTCCCGGAACAGAGATCAGCCCCAGCATTTT
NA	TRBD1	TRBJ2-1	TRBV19	CASSPWTGDHNEQFF	TGTGCCAGTAGTCCCTGGACAGGGGACCACAATGAGCAGTTCTTC
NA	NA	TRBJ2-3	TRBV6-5	CASSYSQGQDTQYF	TGTGCCAGCAGTTACTCGCAGGGACAAGATACGCAGTATTTT
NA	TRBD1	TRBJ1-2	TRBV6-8	CASSYSRWTGEVSYGYTF	TGTGCCAGCAGTTACTCGCGATGGACAGGGGAGGTTTCCTATGGCTACACCTTC
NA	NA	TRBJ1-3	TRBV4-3	CASSRSYKGIRDGNTIYF	TGCGCCAGCAGCCGGAGCTATAAGGGCATCAGAGACGGAAACACCATATATTTT
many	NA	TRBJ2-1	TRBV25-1	CAGAAGNEQFF	TGTGCGGGGGCGGCGGGCAATGAGCAGTTCTTC
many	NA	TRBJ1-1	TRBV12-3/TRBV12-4	CASSSYEEPNTEAFF	TGTGCCAGCAGCTCCTATGAGGAGCCGAACACTGAAGCTTTCTTT
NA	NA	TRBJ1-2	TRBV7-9	CASSLDKGYTF	TGTGCCAGCAGCTTAGATAAAGGCTACACCTTC
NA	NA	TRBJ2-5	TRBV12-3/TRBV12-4	CASSFRQVYQETQYF	TGTGCCAGCAGTTTCCGACAGGTTTACCAAGAGACCCAGTACTTC
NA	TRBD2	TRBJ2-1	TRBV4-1	CASSQAGGLYNEQFF	TGCGCCAGCAGCCAGGCGGGGGGACTTTACAATGAGCAGTTCTTC
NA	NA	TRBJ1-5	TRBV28	CASSFEGSTQPQHF	TGTGCCAGCAGTTTTGAGGGATCGACGCAGCCCCAGCATTTT
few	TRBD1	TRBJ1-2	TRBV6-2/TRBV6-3	CASSSQGADGYTF	TGTGCCAGCAGTTCACAGGGGGCGGATGGCTACACCTTC
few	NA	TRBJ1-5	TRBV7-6	CASSLRKGQPQHF	TGTGCCAGCAGCTTACGAAAGGGGCAGCCCCAGCATTTT
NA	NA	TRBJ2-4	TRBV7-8	CASSPWDAKNIQYF	TGTGCCAGCAGCCCCTGGGATGCCAAAAACATTCAGTACTTC
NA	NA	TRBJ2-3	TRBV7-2	CASSLGGPADTQYF	TGTGCCAGCAGCTTAGGAGGGCCTGCAGATACGCAGTATTTT
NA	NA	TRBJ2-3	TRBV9	CASSVRVGVTDTQYF	TGTGCCAGCAGCGTACGCGTCGGGGTTACAGATACGCAGTATTTT